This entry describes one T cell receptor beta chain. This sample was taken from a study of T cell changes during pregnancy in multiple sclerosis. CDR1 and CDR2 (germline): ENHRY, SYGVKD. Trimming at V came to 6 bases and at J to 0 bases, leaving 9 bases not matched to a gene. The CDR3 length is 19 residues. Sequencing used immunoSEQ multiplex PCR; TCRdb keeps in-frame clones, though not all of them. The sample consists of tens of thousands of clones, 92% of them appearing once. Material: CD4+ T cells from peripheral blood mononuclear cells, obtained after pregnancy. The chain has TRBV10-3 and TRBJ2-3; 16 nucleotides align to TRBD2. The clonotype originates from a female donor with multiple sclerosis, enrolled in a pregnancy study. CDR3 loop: CAIRGTSGGALLSTDTQYF. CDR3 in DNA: TGTGCCATCAGGGGGACTAGCGGGGGGGCCCTCTTGAGCACAGATACGCAGTATTTT.